The entry that follows covers one T cell receptor beta chain sequence. This clone has only one observation. The antigen this receptor binds is unknown. Base qualities are not at hand, and no much larger clone is one base apart. The identical CDR3 is also encoded by other nucleotide sequences in the sample. This specimen comes from a study of cytomegalovirus exposure and HLA in healthy donors (dated by TCRdb to about 2017). In the study overall: In an earlier analysis of some 610 of the donors, roughly 300 Gb of sequence data and 120 million or so unique TCR beta sequences from about 179 million T cells were reported. Every discovery cohort repertoire had been produced on one sequencing platform. Genome-wide SNP genotypes for about 65% of the roughly 670 donors were used in a later genetic analysis, which treated that subset as a discovery cohort. Roughly 310 gigabases of sequencing data and tens of millions of unique TCR sequences were included in an early release covering several hundred HLA-typed donors. In an earlier analysis of 587 of the donors, high-throughput TCR beta sequencing was used to judge whether each TCR beta V gene segment behaved as functional or pseudogenic. Of the 350 to 450 genotyped donors, around 81% fell in the genetic ancestry cluster associated with self-reported Caucasian donors. Across approximately 400 genotyped donors of the cohort, an average of about 250,000 unique TCR beta nucleotide sequences per donor were sequenced, and 15% to 20% of those sequences were non-productive. Along with the approximately 620-subject first cohort, a separate validation cohort of over a hundred different subjects was used. The study combined high-throughput TCR immunosequencing, statistical association of individual TCRs with disease status, and machine learning to predict cytomegalovirus infection status. The later analysis used no new phenotypic data to find candidate immune exposures, relying instead on TCR beta sequences and their occurrence across donors. A later analysis re-examined previously published TCR beta repertoires from roughly 720 donors and added high-resolution HLA genotyping to investigate patterns of TCR occurrence. Four to six DR-DQ haplotypes were handled as single units for association and clustering, since linkage in the cohort was strong. Both class I and class II loci were covered by HLA typing, at four-digit resolution. The study aimed to test whether signatures of past pathogen exposure could be identified by cataloging public T cell receptors. Typing coverage differed by locus: A, B, C, DRB1 and DQB1 were typed in about 620-630 donors, DQA1 in roughly 510, DPA1 in around 600, and DPB1 in 472. Donor age, sex, ethnicity and CMV serostatus were compiled together with the repertoire data. The study used immunosequencing to profile the T cell repertoires of approximately 630 subjects and linked those repertoires to cytomegalovirus serostatus.

The cohort consisted of 650 to 850 healthy bone marrow donors. Cohort members were all nominally healthy when sampled, although unrecorded immune exposures were likely present. The donor was CMV seronegative and was included in the group of about 400 seronegative cohort members. A peripheral blood sample was provided by each donor, and peripheral blood mononuclear cells were used for TCR beta sequencing. Genomic DNA was extracted from the blood cell samples with the Qiagen DNeasy Blood Extraction Kit. CDR1 and CDR2 were assigned from the germline V gene (reference sequence) as SEHNR and FQNEAQ. The CDR3 sequence holds 14 residues, the cysteine and phenylalanine included. This entry keeps only the CDR3 DNA: 42 bases, framed from base 1. V lost 2 bases and J lost 1 base, and the count of bases not matched to a germline gene is 1. On the study overall, not on this receptor specifically: A cluster of highly shared sequence variants was judged likely to represent a technical artifact of the sequencing pipeline. A later analysis found that most CMV-associated TCR beta chains appeared HLA-restricted, with HLA associations seemingly driven largely by CMV exposure. Only TCR beta chains were sequenced in this cohort, and the absence of alpha or paired-chain data limited detectable features. In a later analysis, the rate of TCR association differed among HLA loci, with DRB1 alleles having the most associated TCRs and HLA-C alleles having the fewest. HLA typing was unavailable for some donors at each locus, so association tests used only the typed subset. Sequencing depth was assumed to be roughly uniform across donors in the presence/absence analyses, though that assumption may not hold. According to the authors, the approach could potentially be generalized to other disease states and immunological phenotypes. Compared with the roughly 710-donor mean, donors in an Asian-associated ancestry cluster had fewer N-insertions in productive TCRs, according to a later genetic analysis. Most TCR sequences were observed very rarely across donors, whereas some public TCRs were present in many individuals. The classifier was reported to diagnose cytomegalovirus status with high specificity and sensitivity in both the original cohort and the validation cohort. Specific HLA alleles were associated with over 15,000 TCR beta sequences at a false discovery rate of 0.05 in a later analysis. When HLA alleles, especially DR and DQ, strongly co-occurred, TCR associations were difficult to assign to individual alleles. A later genetic analysis associated a missense DCLRE1C variant with V-gene and J-gene trimming of TCR beta chains, and an independent cohort replicated the association. Correlated functional status among segregating V segments might reflect linkage disequilibrium, but an unknown experimental factor could not be ruled out. The study gave a list of 150 to 200 TCR beta chains associated with cytomegalovirus. In a later analysis, HLA-associated TCR beta chains showed more clonal expansion and lower generation probabilities than non-associated chains that were equally common. Because counts were too low, roughly 16 rarely observed V segments, including chromosome 9 orphons, were left out of the earlier analysis of 587 of the donors. According to a later analysis, parvovirus B19, influenza, CMV and Epstein-Barr virus appeared linked to several top co-occurrence clusters. The only immune exposure information available for the cohort was CMV serostatus. In vitro tests confirmed that a few of the cytomegalovirus-associated TCR beta chains recognize cytomegalovirus antigens. A further reported finding was that TCR beta sequences accurately predicted the HLA-A and HLA-B alleles for most subjects in the first cohort. Because the 87-base-pair reads could not distinguish some IMGT-functional V segments, including TRBV6-2 and TRBV6-3, those segments were excluded. In an earlier analysis of more than 500 of the donors, most TCR beta V segments appeared in productive rearrangements about 90% or about 30% of the time, broadly matching IMGT annotations.

Libraries were built with the immunoSEQ multiplex PCR assay. The multiplex PCR relied on a mix of 60 forward primers for TCR Vbeta segments and 13 reverse primers for TCR Jbeta segments. The CDR3 region of rearranged TCR beta genes was amplified from genomic DNA with a multiplex PCR assay. The Illumina HiSeq System was used to sequence the amplified TCR beta libraries as 87-base-pair reads. The source study handled its data this way. In a later analysis, 70 million to 95 million unique TCR beta chains were counted across the roughly 670 repertoires, and around 10 million of these chains were shared by at least two donors. Raw reads were error-corrected and collapsed into unique sequences by a nearest-neighbor algorithm in which closely related sequences were merged to remove PCR and sequencing errors. V, D and J gene segments were assigned by aligning CDR3 sequences to IMGT reference sequences. For a sequence to be retained, a match of at least six nucleotides to both a V gene segment and a J gene segment was required. Rearrangements were classified as productive when the CDR3 lacked stop codons and remained in frame with V and J, and all other rearrangements were classified as non-productive. Following IMGT convention, CDR3 was defined as the stretch from the second conserved V-encoded cysteine to the conserved J-encoded phenylalanine. Sequences without an unambiguous match to a single V gene segment were excluded from the earlier analysis of over 500 of the donors. An earlier analysis of a few hundred of the donors classified V segments as functional when productive rearrangements were above 56.7% and as segregating when the standard deviation between donors was above 5%. To diagnose cytomegalovirus status from the catalog of TCR beta chain sequences, a statistical classification framework was built. A later analysis assigned V and J genes by comparing TCR nucleotide sequences with IMGT/GENE-DB human TR gene sequences. The TCRdist pipeline was used in a later analysis to assign CDR3 sequences and most-parsimonious VDJ recombination scenarios. In a later analysis, each TCR beta chain was defined by its CDR3 amino acid sequence together with its V-gene family, and reads without a unique V-gene family were excluded. As a way to deal with suspected cross-contamination and a sequencing artifact, a later analysis dropped hundreds of nucleotide sequences that were highly shared and had low generation probability. In a later analysis, a clonal expansion index for each public chain was calculated from normalized within-repertoire ranks of inferred template counts. In a later analysis, generation probabilities were computed with a VDJ recombination model fitted to out-of-frame rearrangements, and the resulting probabilities were checked against IGoR. A later analysis scored TCR-TCR, TCR-HLA and TCR-CMV co-occurrence with hypergeometric tests, applying a repertoire-size bias correction to TCR pairs. False discovery rates were estimated in a later analysis by permuting HLA or CMV assignments 20 times. In a later analysis, co-occurring TCRs were grouped with DBSCAN, and TCRdist sequence similarity was added when clustering was performed within HLA-allele-positive subsets. For co-occurrence clustering, repertoires with fewer than 30,000 or more than 120,000 public chains were excluded, along with roughly 5 repertoires with anomalous nucleotide sharing. TCRdb stores this immuneACCESS table with in-frame sequences only. Part of the clones is absent; in the studies checked, under half of the shortfall reflects unresolved V genes, and no reason is known for the rest. That table furnishes V, J and clone size, whereas the DNA furnished D and trimming. The sample table shows roughly 190,000 clones, and approximately 80% are seen once. 1.8% of the sample goes to the ten largest clones.

Recombination connected TRBV7-9 to TRBJ1-1, with TRBD1 identical over 7 junction bases. The clonotype comes from a woman in her 30s in good health and CMV-seronegative. The specimen sequenced was PBMCs. The sequenced DNA: TGTGCCAGCAGCTTAAGACAGGGGAACACTGAAGCTTTCTTT. This sequence encodes CASSLRQGNTEAFF.